A single sample gave rise to the 13 T cell receptor beta chains below, sequenced in a study of vaccination and CD4 T cells after COVID-19. These receptors have no known antigen. CD4+ T cells that had been cultured provided DNA sequenced with the Oncomine TCR Beta short-read assay. MiXCR, run by TCRdb on the PCR reads, gives a single entry per CDR3 protein. The table shows about 15,000 distinct CDR3 sequences, with roughly 43% occurring only once. Treatment: roughly 10-day PBMC culture with coronavirus spike peptide pools or control peptides (ViraFEST assay). The material was CD4+ T cells from blood, cultured in vitro, obtained before SARS-CoV-2 vaccination. These TCRs come from a human donor who had recovered from COVID-19.

The rearrangement links TRBV20-1 to TRBJ1-1; no reliable D call. The CDR3 covers 11 residues. Trimming stripped 2 bases from V and 3 bases from J, with 4 bases between. CDR1 and CDR2 from the germline V gene are DFQATT and SNEGSKA (reference sequence). The CDR3 DNA is TGCAGTGCTAGATACGACACTGAAGCTTTCTTT. As protein: CSARYDTEAFF.

The chain combines TRBV6-5 with TRBJ2-5, with 12 positions matching TRBD2. The CDR3 is 18 residues long. V shed 2 bases, J shed 5 bases, and the junction held 12 bases outside the gene matches. CDR1 MNHEY and CDR2 SVGAGI come from the germline V gene. The CDR3 here is CASSYRTSGRSSWETQYF. DNA of the CDR3: TGTGCCAGCAGTTACCGAACTAGCGGGAGGTCCAGTTGGGAGACCCAGTACTTC.

This clonotype was detected only a few times. The chain uses TRBV27 and TRBJ2-3; TRBD2 matches at 8 bases. Germline V CDR1 and CDR2: MNHEY, SMNVEV (reference sequence). The CDR3 is 17 residues long. The V and J ends lost 6 bases and 0 bases, in that order; junction bases with no gene match: 11. CDR3 DNA sequence: TGTGCCAGCAGCCGGGGGGGCCTCGGTCGTAGCACAGATACGCAGTATTTT. Protein product: CASSRGGLGRSTDTQYF.

This rearrangement joins TRBV24-1 to TRBJ2-1; D is ambiguous. The CDR3 runs 14 residues. Germline values: CDR1 KGHDR, CDR2 SFDVKD. V lost 1 base and J 8 bases, leaving 11 bases between the germline ends. In DNA form, the CDR3 reads TGTGCCACCAGTGATTTCAGATTCGTGGATGAGCAGTTCTTC. This translates into CATSDFRFVDEQFF.

This rearrangement joins TRBV20-1 to TRBJ1-5; TRBD1 agrees at 9 bases. V shed 1 base and J 0 bases; nucleotides not matched to a gene: 7. The CDR3 consists of 17 residues. CDR1 and CDR2 (germline): DFQATT, SNEGSKA (reference sequence). The CDR3: CSARAPGTGHSNQPQHF. The CDR3 bases are TGCAGTGCTAGAGCCCCCGGGACAGGGCATAGCAATCAGCCCCAGCATTTT.

V is TRBV2 and J is TRBJ1-1; weak D call: TRBD1 (5 bases). CDR3 length: 16 residues. Looked up from germline, CDR1 is SNHLY and CDR2 is FYNNEI. The V end was cut by 2 bases, the J end by 0 bases, with 13 bases between. The CDR3 sequence is CASSELWGTMNTEAFF. Here the CDR3 DNA reads TGTGCCAGCAGTGAATTATGGGGGACGATGAACACTGAAGCTTTCTTT. Variable domain in full (rest from reference TRBV2 and TRBJ1-1): EPEVTQTPSHQVTQMGQEVILRCVPISNHLYFYWYRQILGQKVEFLVSFYNNEISEKSEIFDDQFSVERPDGSNFTLKIRSTKLEDSAMYFCASSELWGTMNTEAFFGQGTRLTVV.

This clonotype has more than one count but fewer than ten. CDR3 residues: CASNRVPPSEQYF. The CDR3 nucleotides read TGTGCCAGCAACAGGGTGCCCCCCTCCGAGCAGTACTTC. The chain combines TRBV6-1 with TRBJ2-7; D perhaps matches TRBD1 (6 bases). This CDR3 region has 13 residues. With 7 bases removed from V and 6 bases from J, the gap between germline ends came to 16 bases. CDR1 and CDR2 (germline): MNHNS, SASEGT.

In its sample, this clonotype was seen a few times. This sequence joins TRBV20-1 and TRBJ1-1; D gene unclear. V lost 2 bases and J lost 2, with 9 bases in between. Looked up from germline, CDR1 is DFQATT and CDR2 is SNEGSKA (reference sequence). This CDR3 contains 13 residues. CDR3 DNA: TGCAGTGCTAGATTTGGACTTAACACTGAAGCTTTCTTT. The encoded protein is CSARFGLNTEAFF.

The chain joins TRBV7-2 to TRBJ1-6; the D gene is possibly TRBD1 (6 bases). With 5 bases removed from V and 9 bases from J, the gap between germline ends came to 17 bases. The CDR3 is 15 residues long. Germline CDR1 SGHTA, CDR2 FQGNSA. CDR3 protein: CASSLYRVFASPLHF. CDR3 DNA: TGTGCCAGCAGCCTTTACAGGGTATTTGCTTCACCCCTCCACTTT.

V gene TRBV2 combines with J gene TRBJ2-6; D is ambiguous. V gave up 6 bases and J gave up 4 bases, with 13 bases separating them. This CDR3 has 15 residues. The germline V gene encodes CDR1 SNHLY and CDR2 FYNNEI. The CDR3, as DNA: TGTGCCAGCAGCTTAGGCGGATCCGGGGCCAACGTCCTGACTTTC. Amino acids: CASSLGGSGANVLTF.

V usage is TRBV19 and J usage is TRBJ2-4; 9 nucleotides line up with TRBD1. The CDR3 consists of 12 residues. The germline CDR1 and CDR2 sequences are LNHDA and SQIVND (reference sequence). V lost 3 bases, J lost 15 bases, and 6 bases stayed unmatched. The CDR3 region has the DNA TGTGCCAGTAGTATGGGGGGGACAGGGAGGTACTTC. Its protein is CASSMGGTGRYF.

This clonotype has just a few counts. This chain connects TRBV6-1 to TRBJ1-1; TRBD1 matches 8 bases. V lost 6 bases, J lost 1 base, and 10 bases stayed unmatched. Germline CDR1 MNHNS, CDR2 SASEGT. The length of the CDR3 is 16 residues. CDR3 residues: CASSLDRDRGNTEAFF. The CDR3 DNA is TGTGCCAGCAGCCTGGACAGGGATAGAGGGAACACTGAAGCTTTCTTT.

By share, this clonotype counts as large. This chain uses TRBV7-2 with TRBJ2-7; 11 nucleotides agree with TRBD2. The CDR3 contains 16 residues. The germline CDR1 and CDR2 sequences are SGHTA and FQGNSA. The V gene end was trimmed by 3 bases and the J gene end by 2 bases; junction bases not matched to a gene: 6. CDR3 DNA sequence: TGTGCCAGCAGCTTCGACGGGACTAGCGGAACCTACGAGCAGTACTTC. Amino acids: CASSFDGTSGTYEQYF.